These 30 T cell receptor beta chains were all obtained from the same sample, sequenced in a study of T cell responses to AZD1222 COVID-19 vaccine. Assay: immunoSEQ multiplex PCR; the TCRdb copy retains only in-frame clones and omits some. Of more than 150,000 clones in the sample, under 95% were seen once. The material was peripheral blood, obtained 28 days after the second AZD1222 dose. These receptors came from an adult who received the AZD1222 COVID-19 vaccine.

The chain has TRBV28 and TRBJ1-5; 9 bases line up with TRBD1. V was pared by 5 bases and J by 3 bases, with 8 bases of the junction left unmatched. The CDR3 length is 16 residues. CDR1 and CDR2 (germline): MDHEN, SYDVKM. The CDR3 nucleotides read TGTGCCAGCAGTACAACAGGGGGCGAATACAATCAGCCCCAGCATTTT. Protein sequence: CASSTTGGEYNQPQHF.

The chain employs TRBV28 and TRBJ1-2, with TRBD1 identical over 8 bases. CDR1 is MDHEN, CDR2 SYDVKM, per germline. V shed 4 bases and J 8 bases; nucleotides not matched to a gene: 6. The CDR3 spans 13 residues. DNA for the CDR3: TGTGCCAGCAGTTCCACAGGGGGAAGCGGCTACACCTTC. It encodes CASSSTGGSGYTF.

The chain employs TRBV28 and TRBJ1-5; TRBD1 aligns across 9 bases. Germline trimming cut 6 bases from V and 7 bases from J; bases unmatched to any gene: 13. CDR1 is MDHEN and CDR2 is SYDVKM in the germline V gene. The CDR3 loop spans 16 amino acids. The CDR3 nucleotides read TGTGCCAGCAGGAGTGGGAAACAGGGGGCATCCCAGCCCCAGCATTTT. It encodes CASRSGKQGASQPQHF.

The genes are TRBV13 and TRBJ1-1; D ambiguous. Germline V gene data show CDR1 as PRHDT and CDR2 as FYEKMQ (reference sequence). V was clipped by 4 bases and J by 8 bases, with 11 bases between them. This CDR3 has 12 residues. This chain's CDR3 is CASSSEGREAFF. In nucleotides, the CDR3 is TGTGCCAGCAGCTCCGAGGGCAGGGAAGCTTTCTTT.

This chain uses TRBV5-8 with TRBJ2-1, with a tentative D call TRBD1 (6 bases). CDR3 length: 14 residues. The V end was cut by 7 bases, the J end by 7 bases, with 18 bases between. Looked up from germline, CDR1 is SGHTS and CDR2 is YDEGEE. The CDR3 DNA reads TGTGCCAGCCATCCCGCGGACAGCTCGAATGAGCAGTTCTTC. Its protein is CASHPADSSNEQFF.

This chain connects TRBV11-2 to TRBJ1-1; D call uncertain. The germline V gene encodes CDR1 SGHAT and CDR2 FQNNGV. The CDR3 covers 11 residues. Trimming shortened V by 4 bases and J by 3 bases, and 3 bases separated the two germline ends. The CDR3 DNA is TGTGCCAGCAGCTCCTACACTGAAGCTTTCTTT. Encoded protein: CASSSYTEAFF.

V gene TRBV11-2 combines with J gene TRBJ2-2; D call uncertain. The V and J ends lost 5 bases and 2 bases respectively, with 3 bases between them. Germline V lookup: CDR1 SGHAT, CDR2 FQNNGV. The CDR3 is made up of 12 amino acids. The CDR3 DNA follows: TGTGCCAGCAGCATCAACACCGGGGAGCTGTTTTTT. Its translation: CASSINTGELFF.

The chain combines TRBV5-1 with TRBJ2-7; D not certain. The CDR3 runs to 12 residues. Between the trimmed V and J ends, which lost 4 bases and 5 bases, there was a span of 10 bases. CDR1 is SGHRS, CDR2 YFSETQ, per germline. DNA of the CDR3: TGCGCCAGCAGCGAGACAATCCACGAGCAGTACTTC. Its translation is CASSETIHEQYF.

The chain has TRBV4-1 and TRBJ2-5, with D perhaps being TRBD1 or TRBD2 (5 bases each). CDR1 is MGHRA, CDR2 YSYEKL, per germline. The CDR3 covers 16 residues. Trimming stripped 2 bases from V and 4 bases from J, with 17 bases between. CDR3 residues: CASSQSQGTARETQYF. Here the CDR3 DNA reads TGCGCCAGCAGCCAAAGTCAAGGGACGGCAAGAGAGACCCAGTACTTC.

The chain couples TRBV29-1 to TRBJ2-7, with TRBD1 as a possible D gene (6 bases). Germline V gene sequence: CDR1 SQVTM, CDR2 ANQGSEA. Trimming stripped 7 bases from V and 5 bases from J, with 12 bases between. This CDR3 has 11 amino acids. In DNA, the CDR3 is TGCAGCGCGTCGAGGGGGAACGAGCAGTACTTC. It codes for CSASRGNEQYF.

The J gene is TRBJ2-3, the V gene TRBV28, with no clear D. Trimming pared 6 bases from V and 6 bases from J, leaving 10 bases between. Germline lookup yields CDR1 MDHEN and CDR2 SYDVKM. This CDR3 region has 12 residues. CDR3 in DNA: TGTGCCAGCAGCCTCTCAATGGATACGCAGTATTTT. Translating gives CASSLSMDTQYF.

This clone is a singleton in its sample. This chain links TRBV7-2 with TRBJ2-3; the D is unclear. Trimming took 5 bases from V and 1 from J, leaving 10 bases between them. CDR1 is SGHTA, CDR2 FQGNSA, per germline. The CDR3 is 14 residues long. The CDR3: CASSETLGTDTQYF. The CDR3 bases are TGTGCCAGCAGCGAGACCTTGGGCACAGATACGCAGTATTTT.

This rearrangement joins TRBV7-9 to TRBJ1-1, with 8 bases lining up with TRBD1. V trimming: 5 bases; J trimming: 4 bases; junction bases outside the gene matches: 15. CDR3 size: 17 residues. Germline lookup yields CDR1 SEHNR and CDR2 FQNEAQ (reference sequence). CDR3 sequence (DNA): TGTGCCAGCAGCACAATTAGTACTCAGGGGGCGCTCACTGAAGCTTTCTTT. Its translation: CASSTISTQGALTEAFF.

This chain connects TRBV18 to TRBJ2-7; tentatively, D is TRBD1 or TRBD2 (5 bases each). V shed 3 bases and J shed 6 bases, with 15 bases lying between them. Germline-derived CDR1 and CDR2 are KGHSH and LQKENI. The length of the CDR3 is 14 residues. In DNA, the CDR3 is TGTGCCAGCTCACCCTGGGACGGTAGGGGCGAGCAGTACTTC. Translating it yields CASSPWDGRGEQYF.

The chain employs TRBV6-5 and TRBJ1-1; no definite D call. Trimming removed 6 bases at V and 11 bases at J, with 22 bases between. The CDR3 covers 14 residues. Per germline, CDR1 MNHEY and CDR2 SVGAGI. The CDR3 reads CASSRRSSLNAAFF. For the CDR3, the DNA is TGTGCCAGCAGCCGACGTAGCTCACTAAACGCGGCTTTCTTT.

The chain has TRBV27 and TRBJ2-7; maybe TRBD1 (5 bases). CDR3 length: 15 amino acids. V shed 3 bases and J shed 4 bases, with 16 bases lying between them. Germline CDR1 and CDR2: MNHEY and SMNVEV (reference sequence). The CDR3 bases are TGTGCCAGCAGTTTGTTTCGCCACCAGGGTTACGAGCAGTACTTC. This encodes CASSLFRHQGYEQYF.

The V and J genes are TRBV30 and TRBJ1-5; 9 bases agree with TRBD1. The CDR3 covers 15 residues. The V and J ends lost 4 bases and 4 bases, in that order; junction bases with no gene match: 8. The germline V gene has CDR1 GTSNPN and CDR2 SVGIG (reference sequence). In DNA, the CDR3 is TGTGCCTGGAAGAGCCCCGGGACAGGGAATCAGCCCCAGCATTTT. It codes for CAWKSPGTGNQPQHF.

This clone was found a few times. The chain uses TRBV9 and TRBJ2-2; D perhaps matches TRBD1 (6 bases). V was clipped by 3 bases and J by 0 bases, with 15 bases between them. The germline V gene has CDR1 SGDLS and CDR2 YYNGEE. The CDR3 spans 17 residues. The CDR3 DNA reads as TGTGCCAGCAGCGAGTCAACAGGGACACCGAACACCGGGGAGCTGTTTTTT. Its protein is CASSESTGTPNTGELFF.

The genes are TRBV7-3 and TRBJ1-1, with D maybe TRBD1 (6 bases). Trimming took off 6 bases at V and 1 base at J, with 15 bases between the two ends. CDR3 length: 15 residues. Germline V gives CDR1 SGHTA, CDR2 FQGTGA. The CDR3 protein is CASRHGGQTNTEAFF. In DNA, the CDR3 is TGTGCCAGCAGACACGGTGGACAGACGAACACTGAAGCTTTCTTT.

The rearrangement uses TRBV15 and TRBJ2-3, with no clear D. V lost 1 base and J 4 bases, leaving 15 bases between the germline ends. The CDR3 sequence is 16 residues long. CDR1 and CDR2 (germline): LNHNV, YYDKDF (reference sequence). CDR3 in DNA: TGTGCCACCAGCAGAGCCCGAGGTGCTGGGGCAGATACGCAGTATTTT. Its translation: CATSRARGAGADTQYF.

This rearrangement joins TRBV5-5 to TRBJ1-1; possibly TRBD1 for D (5 bases). V was clipped by 5 bases and J by 3 bases, with 11 bases between them. The CDR3 runs to 13 residues. The germline CDR1 and CDR2 sequences are SGHKS and YYEKEE (reference sequence). CDR3 amino acids: CASRRDRDTEAFF. CDR3 nucleotide sequence: TGTGCCAGCAGGCGAGACAGAGACACTGAAGCTTTCTTT.

This chain connects TRBV18 to TRBJ1-4; D is unresolved. The germline CDR1 and CDR2 sequences are KGHSH and LQKENI. V gave up 1 base and J gave up 0 bases, with 9 bases separating them. There are 16 residues in the CDR3. CDR3 loop: CASSPQAPTTNEKLFF. Written as DNA, the CDR3 is TGTGCCAGCTCACCACAGGCCCCGACAACTAATGAAAAACTGTTTTTT.

The gene calls are TRBV6-7 and TRBJ2-1; TRBD1 might be the D (5 bases). TRBV6-7 is flagged as an ORF with uncertain function. This CDR3 spans 16 amino acids. V was pared by 4 bases and J by 2 bases, with 15 bases between. The CDR3 bases are TGTGCCAGCAGTTTCAGACAGTTTTTGCCCTACAATGAGCAGTTCTTC. Translated, it gives CASSFRQFLPYNEQFF.

This CDR3 is CASGQGAEGYTF. The CDR3 DNA reads as TGTGCCAGTGGACAGGGGGCTGAGGGCTACACCTTC. The chain is built from TRBV6-5 and TRBJ1-2, with 11 positions matching TRBD1. The CDR3 is 12 residues long. Trimming cost V 9 bases and J 8 bases; bases outside gene matches: 5. The germline V gene encodes CDR1 MNHEY and CDR2 SVGAGI.

The J gene is TRBJ2-1, the V gene TRBV7-3; D is possibly TRBD2 (5 bases). The V and J ends lost 5 bases and 0 bases respectively, with 11 bases between them. This CDR3 is built from 15 residues. Germline values: CDR1 SGHTA, CDR2 FQGTGA. The CDR3 is CASSPQGSSYNEQFF. The CDR3 DNA sequence: TGTGCCAGCAGCCCTCAAGGGAGCTCCTACAATGAGCAGTTCTTC.

This rearrangement joins TRBV3-1 (or the pseudogene TRBV3-2) to TRBJ1-1; a weak D match, TRBD1 (5 bases). The CDR3 is 16 residues long. V was shortened by 4 bases and J by 0 bases, with 15 bases between the two germline ends. The V gene's germline CDR1 is LGHDT and CDR2 YNNKEL (reference sequence). The CDR3 DNA follows: TGTGCCAGCAGCCCGACGACAGAGGCCATGAACACTGAAGCTTTCTTT. This sequence encodes CASSPTTEAMNTEAFF.

The CDR3 region has the DNA TGCGCCAGCAGCCAAGAAGGCTTTCGGCAGGGCTCCTACGAGCAGTACTTC. Residues: CASSQEGFRQGSYEQYF. The rearrangement links TRBV4-3 to TRBJ2-7; D is possibly TRBD1 (5 bases). Germline loops: CDR1 LGHNA, CDR2 YSLEER. V gave up 0 bases and J gave up 0 bases, with 15 bases separating them. The CDR3 contains 17 residues.

The V gene is TRBV29-1, the J gene TRBJ2-1; D might be TRBD1 or TRBD2, each matching 5 bases. Germline CDR1 and CDR2: SQVTM and ANQGSEA. The CDR3 extends over 15 amino acids. V shed 2 bases and J shed 0 bases, with 11 bases lying between them. In DNA, the CDR3 is TGCAGCGTTGAACGGGCAGGGAGCTCCTACAATGAGCAGTTCTTC. The encoded protein is CSVERAGSSYNEQFF.

J is TRBJ1-1 and V is TRBV19, with D uncertain. This CDR3 spans 15 amino acids. Germline CDR1 and CDR2: LNHDA and SQIVND (reference sequence). Trimming shortened V by 6 bases and J by 5 bases, and 19 bases separated the two germline ends. The CDR3 DNA reads TGTGCCAGTAGGCTACAGACATTATTGGGGACTGAAGCTTTCTTT. Its translation: CASRLQTLLGTEAFF. Full variable domain (remainder filled in from reference TRBV19 and TRBJ1-1): DGGITQSPKYLFRKEGQNVTLSCEQNLNHDAMYWYRQDPGQGLRLIYYSQIVNDFQKGDIAEGYSVSREKKESFPLTVTSAQKNPTAFYLCASRLQTLLGTEAFFGQGTRLTVV.

This chain joins TRBV12-3 or TRBV12-4 and TRBJ1-2; D is uncertain. Trimming stripped 2 bases from V and 5 bases from J, with 9 bases between. The CDR3 has 13 residues. CDR3: CASSLQADYGYTF. In DNA form, the CDR3 reads TGTGCCAGCAGTTTACAGGCGGATTATGGCTACACCTTC.